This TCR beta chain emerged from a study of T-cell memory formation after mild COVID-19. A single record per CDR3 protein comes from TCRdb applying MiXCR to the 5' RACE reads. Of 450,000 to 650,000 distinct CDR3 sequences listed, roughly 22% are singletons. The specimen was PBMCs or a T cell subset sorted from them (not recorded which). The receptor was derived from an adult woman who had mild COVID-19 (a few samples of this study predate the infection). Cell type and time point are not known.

CDR3 loop: CASSQDRRPSGSYEQYF. In DNA, the CDR3 is TGCGCCAGCAGCCAAGATCGTAGGCCTAGCGGGAGCTACGAGCAGTACTTC. The chain combines TRBV4-1 with TRBJ2-7; 10 bases fit TRBD2. The length of the CDR3 is 17 residues. The V gene end was trimmed by 0 bases and the J gene end by 3 bases; junction bases not matched to a gene: 8. The germline V gene encodes CDR1 MGHRA and CDR2 YSYEKL.